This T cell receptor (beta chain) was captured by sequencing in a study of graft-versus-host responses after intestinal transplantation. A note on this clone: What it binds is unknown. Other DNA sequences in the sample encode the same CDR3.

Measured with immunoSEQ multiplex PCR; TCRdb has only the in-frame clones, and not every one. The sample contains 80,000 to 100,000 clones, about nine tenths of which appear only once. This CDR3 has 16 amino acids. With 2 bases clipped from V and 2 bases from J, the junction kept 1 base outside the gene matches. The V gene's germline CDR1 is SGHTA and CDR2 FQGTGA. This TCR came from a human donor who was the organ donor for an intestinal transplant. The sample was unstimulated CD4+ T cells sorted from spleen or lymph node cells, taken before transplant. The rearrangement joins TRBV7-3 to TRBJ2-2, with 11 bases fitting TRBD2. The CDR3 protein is CASSLLAGGNTGELFF. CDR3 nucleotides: TGTGCCAGCAGCTTACTAGCGGGGGGCAACACCGGGGAGCTGTTTTTT.